The entry below gives a single T cell receptor beta chain sequence along with its context. Its antigen is unknown. The CDR3 does not end in the conserved phenylalanine or tryptophan, so this is likely a read error. The DNA is omitted, as the CDR3 cannot be located on it reliably, and the CDR3 follows TCRdb's listing. Germline V gene sequence: CDR1 LNHDA, CDR2 SQIVND (reference sequence). The CDR3 comprises 9 residues, both ends counted. Genomic DNA constituted the template upon which TCR beta VDJ and CDR3 profiling was performed. TCRdb re-derived calls from the reads in MiXCR, one entry per CDR3 protein. This sample has about half a million distinct CDR3 sequences; over 25% occur once, and the top ten carry around 0.82%. These data are taken from a study of CD8+CD57+ T cells in acquired aplastic anemia. Regarding the study as a whole: Both patients and controls carried the same twenty-nine CD8+ CDR3 sequences.

Sequenced patients had shown CD8+CD57+ cell expansion by flow cytometry. Input material: sorted CD4+, CD8+, or CD8+CD57+ T cells (not recorded which) from PBMCs. The receptor was derived from a human donor with aplastic anemia. V gene TRBV19 combines with J gene TRBJ2-5. This CDR3 reads CASSIRKFL.